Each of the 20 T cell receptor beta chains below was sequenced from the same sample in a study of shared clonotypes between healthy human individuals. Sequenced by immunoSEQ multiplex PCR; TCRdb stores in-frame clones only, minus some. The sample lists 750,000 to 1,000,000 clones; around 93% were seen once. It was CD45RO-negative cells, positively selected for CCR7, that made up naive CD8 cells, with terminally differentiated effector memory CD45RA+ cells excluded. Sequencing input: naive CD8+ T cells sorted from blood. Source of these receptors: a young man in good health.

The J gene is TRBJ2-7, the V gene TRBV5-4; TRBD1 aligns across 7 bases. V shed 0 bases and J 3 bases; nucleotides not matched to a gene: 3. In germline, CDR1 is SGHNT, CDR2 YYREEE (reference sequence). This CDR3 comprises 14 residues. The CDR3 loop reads CASSLDGTDYEQYF. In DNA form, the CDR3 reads TGTGCCAGCAGCTTGGATGGGACAGACTACGAGCAGTACTTC.

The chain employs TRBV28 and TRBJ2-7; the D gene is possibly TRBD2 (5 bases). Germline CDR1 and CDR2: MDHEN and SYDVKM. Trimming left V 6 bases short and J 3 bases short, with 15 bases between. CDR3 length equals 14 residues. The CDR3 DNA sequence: TGTGCCAGCAGCCCATTGGGAGTAAGCTACGAGCAGTACTTC. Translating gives CASSPLGVSYEQYF.

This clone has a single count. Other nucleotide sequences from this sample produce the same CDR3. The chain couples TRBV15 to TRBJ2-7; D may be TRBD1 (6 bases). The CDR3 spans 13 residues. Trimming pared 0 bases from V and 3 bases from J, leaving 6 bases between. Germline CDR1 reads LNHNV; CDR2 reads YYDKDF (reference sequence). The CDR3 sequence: CATSREGGYEQYF. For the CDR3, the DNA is TGTGCCACCAGCAGAGAAGGGGGCTACGAGCAGTACTTC.

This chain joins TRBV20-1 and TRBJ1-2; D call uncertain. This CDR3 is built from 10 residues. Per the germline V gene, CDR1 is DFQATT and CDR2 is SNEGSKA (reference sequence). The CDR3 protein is CTRTPGGYTF. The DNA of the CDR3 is TGCACCCGTACCCCGGGCGGCTACACCTTC.

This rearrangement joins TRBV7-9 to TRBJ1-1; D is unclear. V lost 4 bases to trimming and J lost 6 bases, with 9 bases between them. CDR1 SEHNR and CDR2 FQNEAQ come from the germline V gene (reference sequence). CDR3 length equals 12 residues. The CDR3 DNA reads TGTGCCAGCAGCTCTTTAGCTCCTGAAGCTTTCTTT. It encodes CASSSLAPEAFF.

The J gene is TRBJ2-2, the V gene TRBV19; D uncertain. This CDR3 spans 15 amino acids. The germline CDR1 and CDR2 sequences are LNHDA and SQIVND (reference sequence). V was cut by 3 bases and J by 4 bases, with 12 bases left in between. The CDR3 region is CASSIMIQSTGELFF. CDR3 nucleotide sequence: TGTGCCAGTAGTATCATGATCCAGTCCACCGGGGAGCTGTTTTTT.

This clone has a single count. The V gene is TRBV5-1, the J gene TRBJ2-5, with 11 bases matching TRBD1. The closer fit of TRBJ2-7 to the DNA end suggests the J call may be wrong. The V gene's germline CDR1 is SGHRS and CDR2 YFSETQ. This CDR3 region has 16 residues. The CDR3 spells CASSPRGTGGIYEQYF. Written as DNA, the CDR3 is TGCGCCAGCAGCCCCCGCGGGACAGGGGGAATCTACGAGCAGTACTTC.

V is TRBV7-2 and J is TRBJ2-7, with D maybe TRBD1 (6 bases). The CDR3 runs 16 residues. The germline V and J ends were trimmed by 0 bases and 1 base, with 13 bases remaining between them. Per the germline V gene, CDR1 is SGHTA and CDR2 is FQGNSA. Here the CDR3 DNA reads TGTGCCAGCAGCTTAGCCGAGGGGGTGGGTTCCTACGAGCAGTACTTC. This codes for CASSLAEGVGSYEQYF.

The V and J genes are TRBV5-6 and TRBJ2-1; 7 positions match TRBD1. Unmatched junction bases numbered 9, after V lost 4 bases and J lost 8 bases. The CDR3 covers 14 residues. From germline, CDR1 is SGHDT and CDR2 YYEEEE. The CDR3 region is CASSLADRRYEQFF. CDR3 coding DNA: TGTGCCAGCAGCCTCGCGGACAGGCGCTATGAGCAGTTCTTC.

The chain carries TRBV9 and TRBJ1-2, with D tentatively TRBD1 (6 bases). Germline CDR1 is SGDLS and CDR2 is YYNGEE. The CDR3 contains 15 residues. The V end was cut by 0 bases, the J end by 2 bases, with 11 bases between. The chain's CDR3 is CASSVVGDRNYGYTF. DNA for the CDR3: TGTGCCAGCAGCGTAGTGGGAGACAGGAACTATGGCTACACCTTC.

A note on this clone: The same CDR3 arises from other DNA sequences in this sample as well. The CDR3: CASSFSVNEQYF. Written as DNA, the CDR3 is TGTGCCAGCAGCTTCAGCGTTAACGAGCAGTACTTC. V usage is TRBV11-2 and J usage is TRBJ2-7; D is ambiguous. The CDR3 extends over 12 amino acids. Trimming pared 3 bases from V and 5 bases from J, leaving 8 bases between. Germline V gene lookup returns CDR1 SGHAT and CDR2 FQNNGV.

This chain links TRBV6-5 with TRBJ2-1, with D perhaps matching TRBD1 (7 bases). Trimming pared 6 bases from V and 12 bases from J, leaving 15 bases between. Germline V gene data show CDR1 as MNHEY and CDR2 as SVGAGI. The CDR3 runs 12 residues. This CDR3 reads CASSPYRGGQFF. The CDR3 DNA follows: TGTGCCAGCAGCCCGTACAGGGGAGGGCAGTTCTTC.

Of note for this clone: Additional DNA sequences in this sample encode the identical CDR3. The CDR3 nucleotides are TGTGCCAGCAGTTTTTCTAGCAATCAGCCCCAGCATTTT. The encoded protein is CASSFSSNQPQHF. The chain is built from TRBV27 and TRBJ1-5; D is undetermined. V dropped 3 bases and J dropped 0 bases, with 3 bases sitting between them. The CDR3 covers 13 residues. Per the germline V gene, CDR1 is MNHEY and CDR2 is SMNVEV (reference sequence).

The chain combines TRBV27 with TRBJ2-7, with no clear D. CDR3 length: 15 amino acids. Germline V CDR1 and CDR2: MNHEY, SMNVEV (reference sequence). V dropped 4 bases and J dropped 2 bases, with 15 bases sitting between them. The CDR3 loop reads CASSSLGSSAYEQYF. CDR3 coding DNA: TGTGCCAGCAGTTCGTTGGGTAGCAGCGCCTACGAGCAGTACTTC.

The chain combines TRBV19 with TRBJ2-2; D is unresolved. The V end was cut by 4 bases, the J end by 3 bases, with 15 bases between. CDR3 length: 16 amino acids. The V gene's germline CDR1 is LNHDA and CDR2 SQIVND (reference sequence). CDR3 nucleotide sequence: TGTGCCAGTAGTACGGACCCCAATACATACACCGGGGAGCTGTTTTTT. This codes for CASSTDPNTYTGELFF.

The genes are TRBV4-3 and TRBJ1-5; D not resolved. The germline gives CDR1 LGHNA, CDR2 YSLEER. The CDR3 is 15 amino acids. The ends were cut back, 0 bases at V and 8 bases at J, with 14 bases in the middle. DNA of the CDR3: TGCGCCAGCAGCCAAGATCGACGGAGCCCAGAGCCCCAGCATTTT. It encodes CASSQDRRSPEPQHF.

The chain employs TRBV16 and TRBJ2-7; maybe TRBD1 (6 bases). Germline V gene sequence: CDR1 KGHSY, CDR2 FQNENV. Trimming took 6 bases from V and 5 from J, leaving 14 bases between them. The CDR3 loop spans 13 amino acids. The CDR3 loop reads CASSYLQGDEQYF. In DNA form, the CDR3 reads TGTGCCAGCAGTTACTTACAGGGAGACGAGCAGTACTTC.

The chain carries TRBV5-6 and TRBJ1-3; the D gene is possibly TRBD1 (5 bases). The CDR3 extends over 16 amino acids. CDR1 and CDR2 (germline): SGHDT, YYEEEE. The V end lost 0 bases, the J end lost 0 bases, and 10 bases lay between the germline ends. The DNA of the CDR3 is TGTGCCAGCAGCTTGGTGGGGCTCAACTCTGGAAACACCATATATTTT. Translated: CASSLVGLNSGNTIYF.

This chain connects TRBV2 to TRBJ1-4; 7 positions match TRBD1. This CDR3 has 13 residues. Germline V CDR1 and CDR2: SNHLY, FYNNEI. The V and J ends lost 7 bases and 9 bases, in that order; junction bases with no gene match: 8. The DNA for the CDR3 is TGTGCCAGCACGACAGGGCGGGTGAAAAAACTGTTTTTT. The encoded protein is CASTTGRVKKLFF.

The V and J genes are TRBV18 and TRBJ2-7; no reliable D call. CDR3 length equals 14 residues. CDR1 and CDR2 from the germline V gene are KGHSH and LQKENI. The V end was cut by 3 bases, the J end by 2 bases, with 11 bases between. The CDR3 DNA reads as TGTGCCAGCTCACCGATGAGCATTACCTACGAGCAGTACTTC. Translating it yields CASSPMSITYEQYF.